This is a list of T cell receptor beta chains from one sample in a study of blood T cells in healthy people across ages. MiXCR, run by TCRdb on the 5' RACE reads, gives a single entry per CDR3 protein. The table lists about 1.4 million distinct CDR3 sequences, roughly 64% of them singletons, with under 8.5% in the top ten. Sample: blood. The receptors originated from a man younger than 30 in good health. CDR3s include the opening cysteine and the closing phenylalanine or tryptophan. The order of the fields is V gene, D gene, J gene, clone size, CDR3 protein, CDR3 DNA. The D gene is left open where the match is weak. Where a row states a size, it is once, few, many or the class of an expanded clone; other rows omit it.

V gene: TRBV4-2
D gene: -
J gene: TRBJ2-7
clone size: -
CDR3 protein: CASSQVPWRDSPYEQYF
CDR3 DNA: TGTGCCAGCAGCCAAGTCCCTTGGCGAGATTCCCCCTACGAGCAGTACTTC

V gene: TRBV15
D gene: -
J gene: TRBJ2-3
clone size: -
CDR3 protein: CATSREQGRADTQYF
CDR3 DNA: TGTGCCACCAGCAGAGAGCAGGGAAGGGCAGATACGCAGTATTTT

V gene: TRBV5-1
D gene: TRBD1
J gene: TRBJ2-7
clone size: -
CDR3 protein: CASRTGTGYDEQYF
CDR3 DNA: TGCGCCAGCAGGACCGGGACAGGGTACGACGAGCAGTACTTC

V gene: TRBV4-1
D gene: -
J gene: TRBJ2-3
clone size: -
CDR3 protein: CASSQDGLNTDTQYF
CDR3 DNA: TGCGCCAGCAGCCAAGACGGGCTGAACACAGATACGCAGTATTTT

V gene: TRBV10-3
D gene: -
J gene: TRBJ2-3
clone size: -
CDR3 protein: CAISESLSRNTDTQYF
CDR3 DNA: TGTGCCATCAGTGAGTCGTTGTCCCGAAACACAGATACGCAGTATTTT

V gene: TRBV20-1
D gene: TRBD2
J gene: TRBJ2-7
clone size: -
CDR3 protein: CSATTWDYYEQYF
CDR3 DNA: TGCAGTGCCACTACCTGGGACTACTACGAGCAGTACTTC

V gene: TRBV4-1
D gene: -
J gene: TRBJ2-7
clone size: many
CDR3 protein: CASSQGTLYEQYF
CDR3 DNA: TGTGCCAGCAGCCAAGGGACTCTCTACGAGCAGTACTTC

V gene: TRBV20-1
D gene: TRBD1
J gene: TRBJ1-5
clone size: -
CDR3 protein: CSARRTRTGGGNQPQHF
CDR3 DNA: TGCAGTGCTAGACGCACCCGGACAGGGGGTGGCAATCAGCCCCAGCATTTT

V gene: TRBV5-4
D gene: -
J gene: TRBJ2-3
clone size: -
CDR3 protein: CASSLTRSGVGDTQYF
CDR3 DNA: TGTGCCAGCAGCCTGACTAGATCAGGGGTGGGAGATACGCAGTATTTT

V gene: TRBV15
D gene: -
J gene: TRBJ1-5
clone size: -
CDR3 protein: CATSREGNQPQHF
CDR3 DNA: TGTGCCACCAGCAGAGAGGGCAATCAGCCCCAGCATTTT

V gene: TRBV27
D gene: -
J gene: TRBJ2-7
clone size: -
CDR3 protein: CASSLTGPSGEQYF
CDR3 DNA: TGTGCCAGCAGTTTGACAGGGCCTAGCGGCGAGCAGTACTTC

V gene: TRBV5-1
D gene: -
J gene: TRBJ1-1
clone size: -
CDR3 protein: CASSLYPRGGTEAFF
CDR3 DNA: TGCGCCAGCAGCTTGTATCCCCGTGGGGGCACTGAAGCTTTCTTT

V gene: TRBV4-1
D gene: TRBD1
J gene: TRBJ2-7
clone size: few
CDR3 protein: CASSLPDRGDPYEQYF
CDR3 DNA: TGCGCCAGCAGCCTACCGGACAGGGGAGACCCCTACGAGCAGTACTTC